This TCR beta chain was identified during a study of regulatory T cells in long-lasting Graves disease. Looking at the study overall: For a period under 3 months, newly diagnosed Graves' patients had taken antithyroid drugs.

Findings of the study overall: The number of shared public clonotypes was higher in persistent patients (2,741) than new patients (approximately 1,000).

Time point given: newly diagnosed GD, antithyroid drugs for less than 3 months. Extracted RNA from PBMCs served as the source of the TCR library. Building of the TCR beta libraries involved iRepertoire HTBI primers and Arm-PCR of CDR3 regions. TCRdb used MiXCR to reprocess the multiplex PCR reads, holding one entry per CDR3 protein. The sample shows some 500,000 distinct CDR3 sequences, approximately 16% of them seen only once. This clonotype was counted a few times. What it recognizes is unknown. Separately, the same data were catalogued under a study of T cells in Graves' hyperthyroidism and ophthalmopathy. This second study notes: Using the HTBI primer set, a first-round RT-PCR was run on the TCR CDR3.

This specimen consisted of peripheral blood mononuclear cells (PBMCs), obtained at new diagnosis, from a patient treated with antithyroid drugs. The source of this sequence is a woman between 40 and 65 years old with Graves disease.

CDR3 DNA: TGTGCCAGCAGGGGTCGACTAGCGGGGGGCGCATTGGGAGATACGCAGTATTTT. It encodes CASRGRLAGGALGDTQYF. The V and J genes are TRBV6-1 and TRBJ2-3; 13 positions agree with TRBD2. The J segment lost 5 bases and the V segment lost 6 bases, leaving 14 bases of the junction unmatched. The CDR3 contains 18 residues. Germline lookup yields CDR1 MNHNS and CDR2 SASEGT.